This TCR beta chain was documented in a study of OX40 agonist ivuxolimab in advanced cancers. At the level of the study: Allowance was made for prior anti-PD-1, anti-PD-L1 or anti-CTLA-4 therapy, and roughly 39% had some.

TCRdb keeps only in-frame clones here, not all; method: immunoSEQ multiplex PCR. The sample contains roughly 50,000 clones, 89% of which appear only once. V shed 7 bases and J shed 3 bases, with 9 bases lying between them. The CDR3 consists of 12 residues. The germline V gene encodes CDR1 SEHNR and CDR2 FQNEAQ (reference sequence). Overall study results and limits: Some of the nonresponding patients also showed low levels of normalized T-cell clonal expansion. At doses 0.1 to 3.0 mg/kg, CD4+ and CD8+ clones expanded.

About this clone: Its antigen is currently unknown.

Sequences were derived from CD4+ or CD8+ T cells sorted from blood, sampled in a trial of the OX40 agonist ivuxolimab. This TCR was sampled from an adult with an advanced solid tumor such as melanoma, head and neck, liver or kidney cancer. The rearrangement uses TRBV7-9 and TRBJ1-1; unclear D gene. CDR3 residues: CASTNLDTEAFF. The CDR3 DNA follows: TGTGCCAGCACCAATCTGGACACTGAAGCTTTCTTT.